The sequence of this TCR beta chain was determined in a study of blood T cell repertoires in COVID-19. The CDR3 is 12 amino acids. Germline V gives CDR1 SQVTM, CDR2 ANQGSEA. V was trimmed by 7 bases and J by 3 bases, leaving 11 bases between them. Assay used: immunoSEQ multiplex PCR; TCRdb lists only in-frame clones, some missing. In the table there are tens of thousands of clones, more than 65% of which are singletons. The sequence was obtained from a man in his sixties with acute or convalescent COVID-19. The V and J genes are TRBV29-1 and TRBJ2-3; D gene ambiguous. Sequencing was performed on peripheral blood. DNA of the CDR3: TGCAGCGCGACGGTCGGGACAGATACGCAGTATTTT. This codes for CSATVGTDTQYF.